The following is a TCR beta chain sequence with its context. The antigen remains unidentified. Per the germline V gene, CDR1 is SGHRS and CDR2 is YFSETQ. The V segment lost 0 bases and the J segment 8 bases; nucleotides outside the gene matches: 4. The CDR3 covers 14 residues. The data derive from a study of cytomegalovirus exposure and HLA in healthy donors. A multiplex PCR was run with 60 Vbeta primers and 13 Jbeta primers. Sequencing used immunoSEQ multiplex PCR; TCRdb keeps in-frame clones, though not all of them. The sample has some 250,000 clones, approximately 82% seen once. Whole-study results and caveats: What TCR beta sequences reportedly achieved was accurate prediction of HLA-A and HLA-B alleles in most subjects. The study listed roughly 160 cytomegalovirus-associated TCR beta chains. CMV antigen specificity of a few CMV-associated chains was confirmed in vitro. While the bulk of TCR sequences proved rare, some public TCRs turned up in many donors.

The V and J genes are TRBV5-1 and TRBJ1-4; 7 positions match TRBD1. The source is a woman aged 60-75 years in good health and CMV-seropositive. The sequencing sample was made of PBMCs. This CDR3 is CASSLGRGDEKLFF. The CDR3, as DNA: TGCGCCAGCAGCTTGGGCAGGGGGGACGAAAAACTGTTTTTT.